The 24 T cell receptor beta chains in this list originate from one sample, sequenced in a study of blood T cells in healthy people across ages. It was with a sample-barcoded 5' primer and a J-beta primer mix that a second PCR of about 6 to 12 cycles was run. A single record per CDR3 protein comes from TCRdb applying MiXCR to the 5' RACE reads. There are roughly 1.9 million distinct CDR3 sequences in the sample; about 39% occur only once, and roughly 24% lies in the top ten. Sequenced material: blood. The receptors here all came from a human donor in good health.

This sequence joins TRBV29-1 and TRBJ2-1; D unresolved. There are 14 residues in the CDR3. Germline V lookup: CDR1 SQVTM, CDR2 ANQGSEA. With 1 base removed from V and 4 bases from J, the gap between germline ends came to 11 bases. CDR3 region: CSVEGTLAYNEQFF. In DNA form, the CDR3 reads TGCAGCGTTGAAGGGACCCTGGCTTACAATGAGCAGTTCTTC.

This clonotype turned up a few times. The V gene is TRBV29-1, the J gene TRBJ2-7; 9 bases fit TRBD1. The CDR3 has 16 amino acids. The V gene's germline CDR1 is SQVTM and CDR2 ANQGSEA. With V trimmed by 4 bases and J by 0 bases, 10 bases remained unmatched. CDR3 region: CSVGGTGYSSSYEQYF. In DNA form, the CDR3 reads TGCAGCGTTGGGGGGACAGGGTACTCGAGCTCCTACGAGCAGTACTTC.

This clonotype has just a few counts. J is TRBJ1-4 and V is TRBV7-2; D is ambiguous. Germline V CDR1 and CDR2: SGHTA, FQGNSA. This CDR3 has 17 amino acids. V was shortened by 0 bases and J by 8 bases, with 19 bases between the two germline ends. CDR3 sequence: CASSLAQTRALGEKLFF. The CDR3 DNA follows: TGTGCCAGCAGCTTAGCTCAAACAAGGGCTTTAGGGGAAAAACTGTTTTTT. Based on the CDR3 plus reference TRBV7-2 and TRBJ1-4, the full variable domain is GAGVSQSPSNKVTEKGKDVELRCDPISGHTALYWYRQSLGQGLEFLIYFQGNSAPDKSGLPSDRFSAERTGGSVSTLTIQRTQQEDSAVYLCASSLAQTRALGEKLFFGSGTQLSVL.

The gene calls are TRBV7-9 and TRBJ1-1; possible D gene TRBD1, 5 bases. The CDR3 has 14 amino acids. Looked up from germline, CDR1 is SEHNR and CDR2 is FQNEAQ (reference sequence). The V end lost 5 bases, the J end lost 6 bases, and 16 bases lay between the germline ends. The CDR3, as DNA: TGTGCCAGCAGCCCAGGGACGGAAGATCCTGAAGCTTTCTTT. This encodes CASSPGTEDPEAFF.

CDR3 in DNA: TGTGCCAGCAGCAGAACGACAGGGAATCAGCCCCAGCATTTT. Protein: CASSRTTGNQPQHF. This chain connects TRBV6-6 to TRBJ1-5, with 7 bases matching TRBD1. Germline CDR1 reads MNHNY; CDR2 reads SVGAGI (reference sequence). There are 14 residues in the CDR3. The trim removed 6 bases at V and 4 bases at J, leaving 6 bases unmatched.

The gene calls are TRBV29-1 and TRBJ2-2, with D unclear. V was trimmed by 2 bases and J by 1 base, leaving 2 bases between them. Per the germline V gene, CDR1 is SQVTM and CDR2 is ANQGSEA. The CDR3 has 12 amino acids. DNA of the CDR3: TGCAGCGTTGAACGGAACACCGGGGAGCTGTTTTTT. This encodes CSVERNTGELFF.

This clonotype was detected a few times. The CDR3 DNA follows: TGTGCCAGCAGTTTGTCAGGGGTTTTCCAGCCCCAGCATTTT. Protein product: CASSLSGVFQPQHF. The chain uses TRBV12-3 or TRBV12-4 and TRBJ1-5; perhaps TRBD1 as D (6 bases). Trimming removed 3 bases at V and 7 bases at J, with 13 bases between. The CDR3 extends over 14 amino acids.

J is TRBJ2-2 and V is TRBV7-2, with TRBD1 as a possible D gene (6 bases). The CDR3 totals 14 residues. Trimming took 2 bases from V and 7 from J, leaving 11 bases between them. From germline, CDR1 is SGHTA and CDR2 FQGNSA. The CDR3 region is CASSLTGKNGELFF. The CDR3 DNA sequence: TGTGCCAGCAGCTTAACAGGGAAGAACGGGGAGCTGTTTTTT.

This chain links TRBV24-1 with TRBJ2-5; D possibly corresponds to TRBD1 (5 bases). The CDR3 runs to 17 residues. CDR1 is KGHDR, CDR2 SFDVKD, per germline. Trimming removed 0 bases from V and 5 bases from J, with 18 bases in between. For the CDR3, the DNA is TGTGCCACCAGTGATTTGGGGGCATCCAGGGCACGGGAGACCCAGTACTTC. This gives the protein CATSDLGASRARETQYF.

This clonotype was observed a handful of times. The chain couples TRBV6-5 to TRBJ2-2; D remains unclear. Germline CDR1 and CDR2: MNHEY and SVGAGI. The V end was cut by 8 bases, the J end by 2 bases, with 6 bases between. The CDR3 loop spans 12 amino acids. CDR3 protein: CASQANTGELFF. CDR3 DNA: TGTGCCAGCCAGGCTAACACCGGGGAGCTGTTTTTT.

CDR3 DNA sequence: TGTGCCAGCAGCCAAGAAATAGGGCACATAAACAATGAGCAGTTCTTC. Its protein product is CASSQEIGHINNEQFF. This sequence joins TRBV3-1 and TRBJ2-1; D is undetermined. This CDR3 is built from 16 residues. V gave up 0 bases and J gave up 5 bases, with 14 bases separating them. Germline V CDR1 and CDR2: LGHDT, YNNKEL (reference sequence).

This clonotype showed up just a few times. The chain links TRBV5-1 to TRBJ2-1; perhaps TRBD1 as D (7 bases). CDR1 SGHRS and CDR2 YFSETQ come from the germline V gene. V lost 3 bases and J lost 9, with 16 bases in between. The CDR3 has 14 amino acids. In DNA form, the CDR3 reads TGCGCCAGCAGCTATCATACAGGGGAGGTTGAGCAGTTCTTC. It codes for CASSYHTGEVEQFF.

The chain has TRBV16 and TRBJ2-7, with TRBD2 identical over 12 bases. Losses at the gene ends were 5 bases for V and 3 bases for J; bases not matched to a gene: 5. CDR3 length: 15 amino acids. The germline V gene has CDR1 KGHSY and CDR2 FQNENV. CDR3 residues: CASSNRLAGDYEQYF. The CDR3 DNA follows: TGTGCCAGCAGCAATCGACTAGCGGGGGACTACGAGCAGTACTTC.

This clonotype was detected a few times. The chain recombines TRBV13 with TRBJ2-5; possibly TRBD2 for D (6 bases). Germline V gene sequence: CDR1 PRHDT, CDR2 FYEKMQ (reference sequence). The germline V and J ends were trimmed by 4 bases and 3 bases, with 12 bases remaining between them. The length of the CDR3 is 14 residues. The CDR3 sequence is CASSSKLAKETQYF. CDR3 in DNA: TGTGCCAGCAGCTCGAAGCTAGCGAAAGAGACCCAGTACTTC.

As DNA, the CDR3 is TGTGCCATCAGTGCACCTAATCCGGGACTAAGTAGGGAGACCCAGTACTTC. It encodes CAISAPNPGLSRETQYF. J is TRBJ2-5 and V is TRBV10-3, with 7 positions matching TRBD2. With V trimmed by 4 bases and J by 5 bases, 16 bases remained unmatched. The CDR3 sequence is 17 residues long. The germline V gene has CDR1 ENHRY and CDR2 SYGVKD.

V usage is TRBV6-6 and J usage is TRBJ2-7; D possibly corresponds to TRBD2 (6 bases). The DNA end lines up better with TRBJ2-5; the J call may be wrong. CDR3 length equals 13 residues. Germline loops: CDR1 MNHNY, CDR2 SVGAGI (reference sequence). The CDR3 sequence: CASIADPAGTQYF. CDR3 nucleotide sequence: TGTGCCAGCATAGCGGACCCAGCGGGGACCCAGTACTTC.

As to this clonotype: With a much larger clone just one base away, this may be a read error. The genes are TRBV5-1 and TRBJ2-1; D gene unclear. CDR1 and CDR2 from the germline V gene are SGHRS and YFSETQ. The germline V and J ends were trimmed by 0 bases and 10 bases, with 14 bases remaining between them. The CDR3 has 14 residues. CDR3 residues: CASSLAGDNSEQFF. The CDR3 DNA sequence: TGCGCCAGCAGCTTGGCTGGAGACAATAGCGAGCAGTTCTTC.

V and J are TRBV7-9 and TRBJ2-3; D might be TRBD1 or TRBD2, each matching 5 bases. CDR1 SEHNR and CDR2 FQNEAQ come from the germline V gene (reference sequence). V gave up 0 bases and J gave up 0 bases, with 10 bases separating them. The CDR3 consists of 16 residues. DNA of the CDR3: TGTGCCAGCAGCTTAGCCGCCTGGGGGAGCACAGATACGCAGTATTTT. As protein: CASSLAAWGSTDTQYF.

The J gene is TRBJ2-1, the V gene TRBV20-1, with D uncertain. Germline-derived CDR1 and CDR2 are DFQATT and SNEGSKA (reference sequence). V lost 4 bases, J lost 3 bases, and 4 bases lay in between. The CDR3 is 11 amino acids. CDR3 residues: CSATHYNEQFF. As DNA, the CDR3 is TGCAGTGCTACCCACTACAATGAGCAGTTCTTC.

The rearrangement links TRBV7-9 to TRBJ2-3, with a tentative D call TRBD2 (6 bases). CDR3 length equals 16 residues. V was clipped by 0 bases and J by 6 bases, with 16 bases between them. The V gene's germline CDR1 is SEHNR and CDR2 FQNEAQ (reference sequence). The CDR3 loop reads CASSLAWDSSGDTQYF. CDR3 nucleotide sequence: TGTGCCAGCAGCTTAGCGTGGGACTCAAGTGGGGATACGCAGTATTTT.

This clonotype turned up a few times. The chain has TRBV28 and TRBJ2-5; D is ambiguous. The germline V and J ends were trimmed by 7 bases and 4 bases, with 10 bases remaining between them. The CDR3 spans 12 residues. Germline CDR1 reads MDHEN; CDR2 reads SYDVKM. The CDR3 is CASTDALETQYF. The CDR3 nucleotides are TGTGCCAGCACTGACGCGTTAGAGACCCAGTACTTC.

This chain connects TRBV29-1 to TRBJ1-1, with D possibly being TRBD1 (5 bases). The CDR3 extends over 12 amino acids. V lost 6 bases and J lost 3, with 11 bases in between. Germline loops: CDR1 SQVTM, CDR2 ANQGSEA. CDR3 protein: CSVPTVDTEAFF. The CDR3 region has the DNA TGCAGCGTACCGACAGTTGACACTGAAGCTTTCTTT.

This clonotype was counted only a few times. This CDR3 reads CATSDSVGTYDRSNQPQHF. In DNA form, the CDR3 reads TGTGCCACCAGTGATTCGGTCGGGACCTACGACCGGAGCAATCAGCCCCAGCATTTT. The chain combines TRBV24-1 with TRBJ1-5, with D perhaps TRBD1 (5 bases). CDR3 length: 19 amino acids. CDR1 and CDR2 from the germline V gene are KGHDR and SFDVKD. V was shortened by 2 bases and J by 1 base, with 20 bases between the two germline ends.

This clonotype has only a few counts. The chain uses TRBV5-1 and TRBJ2-7, with 7 bases aligning to TRBD1. The germline V gene encodes CDR1 SGHRS and CDR2 YFSETQ. J was trimmed by 2 bases and V by 3 bases; bases with no gene match: 11. The CDR3 sequence is 16 residues long. The CDR3 is CASSSYPGQNTYEQYF. The CDR3 nucleotides are TGCGCCAGCAGCTCCTATCCGGGACAGAATACCTACGAGCAGTACTTC.